This T cell receptor beta chain was obtained from a study of cytomegalovirus exposure and HLA in healthy donors. The PCR was carried out with 60 Vbeta primers and 13 Jbeta primers. The data were produced by immunoSEQ multiplex PCR, yet TCRdb's version contains in-frame clones alone and is incomplete. Here the sample spans around 130,000 clones, roughly 78% being singletons. As to this clone: Its antigen remains unknown.

Germline CDR1 and CDR2: SNHLY and FYNNEI. The CDR3 runs to 12 residues. Trimming at V came to 8 bases and at J to 2 bases, leaving 3 bases not matched to a gene. Study results and limitations: Whilst most TCR sequences proved rare, a subset of public TCRs occurred across many donors.

The source material was PBMCs. This clonotype originated in a man aged 30 to 39 in good health and CMV-seronegative. This chain uses TRBV2 with TRBJ2-7; 7 nucleotides agree with TRBD1. CDR3 in DNA: TGTGCCAGCGACAGGGAAGCCTACGAGCAGTACTTC. As protein: CASDREAYEQYF. Variable domain in full (rest from reference TRBV2 and TRBJ2-7): EPEVTQTPSHQVTQMGQEVILRCVPISNHLYFYWYRQILGQKVEFLVSFYNNEISEKSEIFDDQFSVERPDGSNFTLKIRSTKLEDSAMYFCASDREAYEQYFGPGTRLTVT.